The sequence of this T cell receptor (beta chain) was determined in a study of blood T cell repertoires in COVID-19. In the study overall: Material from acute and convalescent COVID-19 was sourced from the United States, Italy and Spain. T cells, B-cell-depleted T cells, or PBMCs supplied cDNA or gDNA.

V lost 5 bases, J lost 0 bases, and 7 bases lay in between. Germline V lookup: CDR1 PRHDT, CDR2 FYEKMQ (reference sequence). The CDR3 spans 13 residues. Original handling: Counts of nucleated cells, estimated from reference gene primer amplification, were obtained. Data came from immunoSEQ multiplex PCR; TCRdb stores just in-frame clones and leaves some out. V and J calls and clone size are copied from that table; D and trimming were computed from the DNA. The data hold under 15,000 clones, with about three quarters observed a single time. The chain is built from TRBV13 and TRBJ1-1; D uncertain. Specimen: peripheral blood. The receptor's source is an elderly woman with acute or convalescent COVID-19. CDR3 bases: TGTGCCAGCAGCCACGACATGAACACTGAAGCTTTCTTT. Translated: CASSHDMNTEAFF.